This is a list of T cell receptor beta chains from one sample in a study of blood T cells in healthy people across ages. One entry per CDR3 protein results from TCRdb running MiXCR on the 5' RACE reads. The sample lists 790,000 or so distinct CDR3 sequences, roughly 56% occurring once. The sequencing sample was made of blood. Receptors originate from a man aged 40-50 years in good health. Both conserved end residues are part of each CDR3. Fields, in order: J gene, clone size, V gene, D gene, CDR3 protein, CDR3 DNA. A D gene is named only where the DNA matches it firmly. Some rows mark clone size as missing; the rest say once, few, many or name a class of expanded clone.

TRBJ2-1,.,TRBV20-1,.,CSARVARGYNEQFF,TGCAGTGCTAGAGTAGCTAGGGGCTACAATGAGCAGTTCTTC
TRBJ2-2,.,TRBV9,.,CASRTGSLTGELFF,TGTGCCAGCAGAACAGGGTCGTTAACCGGGGAGCTGTTTTTT
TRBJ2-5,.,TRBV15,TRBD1,CATSREGQGQETQYF,TGTGCCACCAGCAGAGAGGGACAGGGGCAGGAGACCCAGTACTTC
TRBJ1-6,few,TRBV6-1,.,CASSGRTISYNSPLHF,TGTGCCAGCAGTGGTCGGACTATATCCTATAATTCACCCCTCCACTTT
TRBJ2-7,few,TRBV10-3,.,CAISEWTAIFSYEQYF,TGTGCCATCAGTGAGTGGACAGCTATTTTCTCCTACGAGCAGTACTTC
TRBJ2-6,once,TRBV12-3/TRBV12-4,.,CASSLSGEGSAGANVLTF,TGTGCCAGCAGTTTAAGTGGTGAGGGTTCGGCTGGGGCCAACGTCCTGACTTTC
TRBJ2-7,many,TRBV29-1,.,CSVLYTAYEQYF,TGCAGCGTTCTATACACCGCCTACGAGCAGTACTTC
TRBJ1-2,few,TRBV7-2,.,CASSSGPADYGYTF,TGTGCCAGCAGCTCCGGGCCTGCGGACTATGGCTACACCTTC
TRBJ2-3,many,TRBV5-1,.,CASSQQGGSVDTQYF,TGCGCCAGCAGCCAGCAGGGAGGCTCGGTAGATACGCAGTATTTT
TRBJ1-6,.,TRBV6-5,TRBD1,CASSYATGQGGSPLHF,TGTGCCAGCAGTTACGCAACGGGACAGGGTGGTTCACCCCTCCACTTT
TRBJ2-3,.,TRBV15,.,CATLSGGYTDTQYF,TGTGCCACCCTATCCGGGGGTTACACAGATACGCAGTATTTT
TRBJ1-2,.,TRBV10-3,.,CAISDPPNYGYTF,TGTGCCATCAGTGATCCTCCGAACTATGGCTACACCTTC
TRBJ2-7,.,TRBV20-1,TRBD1,CSAPDRVIANEQYF,TGCAGTGCTCCAGACAGGGTGATTGCAAACGAGCAGTACTTC
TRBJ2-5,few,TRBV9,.,CASSPFLSEQYF,TGTGCCAGCAGCCCCTTCCTGAGTGAGCAGTACTTC
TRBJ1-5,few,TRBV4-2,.,CASSQEVGGGNQPQHF,TGTGCCAGCAGCCAAGAGGTGGGAGGGGGCAATCAGCCCCAGCATTTT
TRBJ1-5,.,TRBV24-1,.,CATSDGPTSQPQHF,TGTGCCACCAGTGATGGGCCTACTAGTCAGCCCCAGCATTTT
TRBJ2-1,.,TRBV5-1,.,CASSLEGRSFEQFF,TGCGCCAGCAGCTTGGAAGGGCGGAGTTTTGAGCAGTTCTTC
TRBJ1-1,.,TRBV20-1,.,CSARDLGQNTEAFF,TGCAGTGCTAGAGATCTGGGACAGAACACTGAAGCTTTCTTT
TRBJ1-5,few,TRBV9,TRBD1,CASSGGQLNQPQHF,TGTGCCAGCAGCGGGGGACAGCTGAATCAGCCCCAGCATTTT
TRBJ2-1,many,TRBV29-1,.,CSARPSSYNEQFF,TGCAGCGCACGGCCCTCTTCCTACAATGAGCAGTTCTTC
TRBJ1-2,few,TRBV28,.,CASSSDRMNGYTF,TGTGCCAGCAGTTCCGACAGGATGAACGGCTACACCTTC
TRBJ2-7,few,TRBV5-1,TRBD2,CASSPGLGLYEQYF,TGCGCCAGCAGCCCGGGACTAGGTCTCTACGAGCAGTACTTC
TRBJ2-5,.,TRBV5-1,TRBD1,CASAEAGGQETQYF,TGCGCCAGCGCGGAGGCAGGGGGCCAAGAGACCCAGTACTTC
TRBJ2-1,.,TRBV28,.,CASSFIGGEYNEQFF,TGTGCCAGCAGTTTTATTGGCGGAGAATACAATGAGCAGTTCTTC
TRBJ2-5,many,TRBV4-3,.,CASSPGGGGKQETQYF,TGCGCCAGCAGCCCCGGAGGGGGGGGGAAGCAAGAGACCCAGTACTTC
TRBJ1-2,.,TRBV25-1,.,CASSDTNEINYGYTF,TGTGCCAGCAGTGATACGAACGAGATAAACTATGGCTACACCTTC
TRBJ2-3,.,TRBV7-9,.,CASSLARSGYTDTQYF,TGTGCCAGCAGCTTAGCTCGATCGGGGTACACAGATACGCAGTATTTT
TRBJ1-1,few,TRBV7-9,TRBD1,CASSWDRWNTEAFF,TGTGCCAGCAGCTGGGACAGGTGGAACACTGAAGCTTTCTTT
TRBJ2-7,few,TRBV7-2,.,CASSLAGQSPWDEQYF,TGTGCCAGCAGCTTAGCCGGACAATCGCCGTGGGACGAGCAGTACTTC
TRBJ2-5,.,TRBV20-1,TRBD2,CSARDWGTTQETQYF,TGCAGTGCTAGAGATTGGGGGACTACTCAAGAGACCCAGTACTTC
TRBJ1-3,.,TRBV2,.,CASSTGRSGNTIYF,TGTGCCAGCAGCACCGGGAGATCTGGAAACACCATATATTTT
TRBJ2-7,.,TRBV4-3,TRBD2,CASSQDNPSGRYEQYF,TGCGCCAGCAGCCAAGATAACCCTAGCGGACGTTACGAGCAGTACTTC
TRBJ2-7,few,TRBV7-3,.,CASSLTPGPYEQYF,TGTGCCAGCAGCTTAACCCCAGGGCCCTACGAGCAGTACTTC
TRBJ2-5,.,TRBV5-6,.,CASRTQFFQETQYF,TGTGCCAGCCGAACACAGTTTTTCCAAGAGACCCAGTACTTC
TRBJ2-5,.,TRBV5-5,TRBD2,CASSLRTSGTLETQYF,TGTGCCAGCAGCCTAAGGACTAGCGGGACGTTGGAGACCCAGTACTTC
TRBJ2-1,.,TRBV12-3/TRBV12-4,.,CACTKWDEQFF,TGTGCCTGCACAAAGTGGGATGAGCAGTTCTTC
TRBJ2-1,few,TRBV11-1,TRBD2,CASSFTLASGIYNEQFF,TGTGCCAGCAGCTTCACTCTGGCTAGCGGAATCTACAATGAGCAGTTCTTC
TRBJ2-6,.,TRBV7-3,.,CASSLTGTDSGANVLTF,TGTGCCAGCAGCTTAACTGGGACCGACTCTGGGGCCAACGTCCTGACTTTC
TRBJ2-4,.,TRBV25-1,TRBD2,CASSQAGVGGNPKNIQYF,TGTGCCAGCAGTCAAGCGGGGGTGGGGGGGAATCCCAAAAACATTCAGTACTTC
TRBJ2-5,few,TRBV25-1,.,CASSGLGGRGETQYF,TGTGCCAGCAGTGGATTGGGGGGCCGGGGGGAGACCCAGTACTTC
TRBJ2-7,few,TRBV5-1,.,CASGSGGSYEQYF,TGCGCCAGCGGGTCAGGGGGGTCCTACGAGCAGTACTTC
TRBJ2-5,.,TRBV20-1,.,CSATREETQYF,TGCAGTGCTACCAGGGAGGAGACCCAGTACTTC
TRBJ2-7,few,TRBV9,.,CASSRDATSYEQYF,TGTGCCAGCAGCCGGGACGCTACCTCCTACGAGCAGTACTTC
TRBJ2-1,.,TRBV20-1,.,CSARAPNNEQFF,TGCAGTGCTAGGGCCCCCAACAATGAGCAGTTCTTC
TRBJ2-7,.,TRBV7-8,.,CASSFQPVPVYEQYF,TGTGCCAGCAGCTTTCAGCCGGTGCCTGTCTACGAGCAGTACTTC
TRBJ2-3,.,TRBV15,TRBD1,CATSEDRGVSDTQYF,TGTGCCACCAGTGAGGACAGGGGAGTATCAGATACGCAGTATTTT
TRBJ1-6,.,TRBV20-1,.,CSAAPGPSSNSPLHF,TGCAGTGCCGCACCGGGACCCTCGAGTAATTCACCCCTCCACTTT
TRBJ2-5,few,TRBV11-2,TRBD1,CASSPWDSRQETQYF,TGTGCCAGCAGCCCTTGGGACAGCCGACAAGAGACCCAGTACTTC
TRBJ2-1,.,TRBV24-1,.,CATSGEGGAYNEQFF,TGTGCCACCAGTGGGGAGGGGGGAGCCTACAATGAGCAGTTCTTC
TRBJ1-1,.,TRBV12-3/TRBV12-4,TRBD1,CASRREEGANTEAFF,TGTGCCAGCAGGCGGGAAGAGGGGGCGAACACTGAAGCTTTCTTT
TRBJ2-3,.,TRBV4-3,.,CASSRVMTDTQYF,TGCGCCAGCAGCCGGGTAATGACAGATACGCAGTATTTT
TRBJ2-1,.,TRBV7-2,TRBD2,CASKGEMGGAYNEQFF,TGTGCCAGCAAAGGCGAGATGGGGGGGGCCTACAATGAGCAGTTCTTC
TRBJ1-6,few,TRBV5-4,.,CASRREWEADNPPLHF,TGTGCCAGCAGGCGGGAGTGGGAGGCCGATAATCCACCCCTCCACTTT
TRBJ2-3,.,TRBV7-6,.,CASSPPLGKPTQYF,TGTGCCAGCAGCCCCCCGCTAGGGAAACCGACGCAGTATTTT
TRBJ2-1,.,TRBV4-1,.,CASSHAHGTGEQFF,TGCGCCAGCAGCCACGCACACGGGACGGGTGAGCAGTTCTTC
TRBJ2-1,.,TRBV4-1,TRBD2,CASSQEGLAGGFFLNEQFF,TGCGCCAGCAGCCAAGAGGGACTAGCGGGAGGTTTTTTTTTGAATGAGCAGTTCTTC
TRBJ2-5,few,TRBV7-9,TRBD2,CASSPAGLVETQYF,TGTGCCAGCAGCCCTGCGGGACTAGTCGAGACCCAGTACTTC
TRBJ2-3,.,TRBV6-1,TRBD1,CASSGAGTARGDTQYF,TGTGCCAGCAGTGGAGCCGGGACAGCCCGCGGGGATACGCAGTATTTT
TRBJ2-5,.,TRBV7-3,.,CASSRPGVTQETQYF,TGTGCCAGCAGCCGACCTGGGGTTACTCAAGAGACCCAGTACTTC